These 2 T cell receptor beta chains were all obtained from the same sample, sequenced in a study of cytomegalovirus exposure and HLA in healthy donors. Researchers ran the PCR with 60 Vbeta and 13 Jbeta primers. Clones were read by immunoSEQ multiplex PCR, and TCRdb kept only the in-frame ones, dropping some. The repertoire holds some 130,000 clones, with approximately 75% as singletons. Sequencing was performed on PBMCs. These receptors were collected from a male donor in good health and CMV-seronegative.

V is TRBV5-4 and J is TRBJ1-2; D perhaps matches TRBD1 (5 bases). Trimming took 3 bases from V and 10 from J, leaving 10 bases between them. Germline CDR1 SGHNT, CDR2 YYREEE (reference sequence). This CDR3 is built from 11 residues. The CDR3 protein is CASSSTGVYTF. The CDR3 DNA sequence: TGTGCCAGCAGCTCTACAGGCGTCTACACCTTC.

A remark on this clone: The sample holds other DNA sequences that translate to the same CDR3. The chain carries TRBV6-5 and TRBJ1-5; possible D gene TRBD1, 6 bases. V lost 6 bases and J lost 2, with 8 bases in between. The CDR3 length is 13 residues. Germline CDR1 is MNHEY and CDR2 is SVGAGI. CDR3 sequence: CASRRQGNQPQHF. The CDR3 DNA reads as TGTGCCAGCAGACGACAGGGCAATCAGCCCCAGCATTTT.